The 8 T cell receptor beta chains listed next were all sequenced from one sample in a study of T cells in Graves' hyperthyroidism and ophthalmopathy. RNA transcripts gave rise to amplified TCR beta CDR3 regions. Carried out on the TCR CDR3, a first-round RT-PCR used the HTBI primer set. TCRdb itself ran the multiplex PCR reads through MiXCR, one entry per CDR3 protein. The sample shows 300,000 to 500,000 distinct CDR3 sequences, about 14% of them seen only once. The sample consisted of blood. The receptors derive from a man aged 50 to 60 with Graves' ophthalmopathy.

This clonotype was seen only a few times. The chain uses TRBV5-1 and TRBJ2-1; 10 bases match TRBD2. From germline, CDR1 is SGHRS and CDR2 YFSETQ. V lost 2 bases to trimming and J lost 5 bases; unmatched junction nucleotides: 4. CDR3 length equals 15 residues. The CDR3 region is CASSFLAGVHNEQFF. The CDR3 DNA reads TGCGCCAGCAGCTTCCTAGCGGGAGTCCACAATGAGCAGTTCTTC. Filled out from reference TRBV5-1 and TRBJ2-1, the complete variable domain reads KAGVTQTPRYLIKTRGQQVTLSCSPISGHRSVSWYQQTPGQGLQFLFEYFSETQRNKGNFPGRFSGRQFSNSRSEMNVSTLELGDSALYLCASSFLAGVHNEQFFGPGTRLTVL.

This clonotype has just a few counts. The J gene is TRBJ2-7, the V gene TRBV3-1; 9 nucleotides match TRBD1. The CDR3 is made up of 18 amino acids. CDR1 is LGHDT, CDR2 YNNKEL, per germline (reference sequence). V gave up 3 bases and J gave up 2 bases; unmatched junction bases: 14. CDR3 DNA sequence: TGTGCCAGCAGCCATACACCTCGAGGGACAGGGCCCCCCTACGAGCAGTACTTC. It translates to CASSHTPRGTGPPYEQYF.

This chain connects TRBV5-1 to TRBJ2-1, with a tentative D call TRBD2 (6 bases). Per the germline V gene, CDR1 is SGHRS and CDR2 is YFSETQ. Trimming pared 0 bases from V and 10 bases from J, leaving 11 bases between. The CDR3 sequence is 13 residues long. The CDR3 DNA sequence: TGCGCCAGCAGCTTGGACCGGGACTCCGAGCAGTTCTTC. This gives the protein CASSLDRDSEQFF.

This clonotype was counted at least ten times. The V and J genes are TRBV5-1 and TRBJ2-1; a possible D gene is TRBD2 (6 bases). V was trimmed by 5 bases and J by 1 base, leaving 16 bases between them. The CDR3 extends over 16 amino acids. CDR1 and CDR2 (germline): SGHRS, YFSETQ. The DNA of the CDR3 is TGCGCCAGCAGTGGTTCCGGGAGAGGGTCCTACAATGAGCAGTTCTTC. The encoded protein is CASSGSGRGSYNEQFF.

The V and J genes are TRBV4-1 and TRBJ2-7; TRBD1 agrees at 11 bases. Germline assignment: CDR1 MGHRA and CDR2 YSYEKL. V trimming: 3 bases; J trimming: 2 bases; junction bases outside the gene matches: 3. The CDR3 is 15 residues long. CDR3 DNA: TGCGCCAGCAGCCACCCGGGACAGGGGGCCTACGAGCAGTACTTC. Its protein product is CASSHPGQGAYEQYF.

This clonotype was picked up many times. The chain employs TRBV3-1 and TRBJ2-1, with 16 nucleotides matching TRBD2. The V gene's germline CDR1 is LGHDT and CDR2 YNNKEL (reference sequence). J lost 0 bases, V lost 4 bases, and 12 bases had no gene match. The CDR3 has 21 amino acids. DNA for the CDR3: TGTGCCAGCAGCCTATCCGGCTGGGGACTAGCGGGAGGGAGCTCCTACAATGAGCAGTTCTTC. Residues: CASSLSGWGLAGGSSYNEQFF.

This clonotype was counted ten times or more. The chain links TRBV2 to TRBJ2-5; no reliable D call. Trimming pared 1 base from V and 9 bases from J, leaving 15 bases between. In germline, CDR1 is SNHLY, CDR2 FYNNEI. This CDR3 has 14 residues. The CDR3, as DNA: TGTGCCAGCAGTGAAGGGCGGAGTGCATGGGCCCAGTACTTC. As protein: CASSEGRSAWAQYF.

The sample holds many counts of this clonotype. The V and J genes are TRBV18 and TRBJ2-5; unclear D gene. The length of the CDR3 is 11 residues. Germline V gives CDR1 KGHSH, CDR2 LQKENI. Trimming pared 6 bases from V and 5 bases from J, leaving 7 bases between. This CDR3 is CASSSEETQYF. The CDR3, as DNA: TGTGCCAGCTCGTCGGAGGAGACCCAGTACTTC.